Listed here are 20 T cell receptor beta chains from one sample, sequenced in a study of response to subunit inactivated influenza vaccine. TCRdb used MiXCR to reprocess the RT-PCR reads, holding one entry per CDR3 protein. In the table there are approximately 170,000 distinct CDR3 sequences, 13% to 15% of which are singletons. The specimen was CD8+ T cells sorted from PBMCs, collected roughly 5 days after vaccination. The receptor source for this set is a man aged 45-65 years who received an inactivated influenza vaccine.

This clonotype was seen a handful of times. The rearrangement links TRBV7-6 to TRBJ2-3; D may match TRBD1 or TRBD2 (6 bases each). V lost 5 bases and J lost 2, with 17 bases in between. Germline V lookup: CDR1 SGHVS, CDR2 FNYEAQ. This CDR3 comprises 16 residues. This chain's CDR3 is CASSPFTGADTDTQYF. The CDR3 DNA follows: TGTGCCAGCAGCCCCTTCACGGGGGCCGACACAGATACGCAGTATTTT.

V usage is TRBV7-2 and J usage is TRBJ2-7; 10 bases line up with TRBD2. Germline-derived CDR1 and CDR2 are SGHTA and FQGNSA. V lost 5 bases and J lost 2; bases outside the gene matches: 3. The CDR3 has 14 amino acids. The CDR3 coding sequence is TGTGCCAGCAGCCAAGCGGGGGGGACCTACGAGCAGTACTTC. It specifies CASSQAGGTYEQYF.

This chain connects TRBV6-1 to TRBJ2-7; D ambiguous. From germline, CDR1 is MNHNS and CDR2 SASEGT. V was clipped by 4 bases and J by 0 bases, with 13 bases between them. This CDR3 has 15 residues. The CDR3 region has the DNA TGTGCCAGCAGTGTGTCCCCCGAGGCCTCCTACGAGCAGTACTTC. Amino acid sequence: CASSVSPEASYEQYF.

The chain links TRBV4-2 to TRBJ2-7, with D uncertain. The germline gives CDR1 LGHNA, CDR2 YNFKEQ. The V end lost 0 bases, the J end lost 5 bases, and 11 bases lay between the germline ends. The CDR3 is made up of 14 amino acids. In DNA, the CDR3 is TGTGCCAGCAGCCAAGAAAACAGAGGTAACGAGCAGTACTTC. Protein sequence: CASSQENRGNEQYF.

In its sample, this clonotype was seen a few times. The CDR3 sequence is CASSQGPGLAMYGYTF. The DNA for the CDR3 is TGTGCCAGCAGCCAAGGCCCGGGACTTGCTATGTATGGCTACACCTTC. The chain joins TRBV3-1 to TRBJ1-2, with D possibly matching TRBD1 (5 bases). CDR1 and CDR2 (germline): LGHDT, YNNKEL (reference sequence). The germline V and J ends were trimmed by 1 base and 5 bases, with 17 bases remaining between them. This CDR3 comprises 16 residues.

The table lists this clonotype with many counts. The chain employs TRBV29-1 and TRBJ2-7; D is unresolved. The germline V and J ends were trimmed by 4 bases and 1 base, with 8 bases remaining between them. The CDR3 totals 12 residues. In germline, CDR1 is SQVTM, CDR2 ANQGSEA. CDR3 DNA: TGCAGCGTTGTCATAGATTCCTACGAGCAGTACTTC. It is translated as CSVVIDSYEQYF.

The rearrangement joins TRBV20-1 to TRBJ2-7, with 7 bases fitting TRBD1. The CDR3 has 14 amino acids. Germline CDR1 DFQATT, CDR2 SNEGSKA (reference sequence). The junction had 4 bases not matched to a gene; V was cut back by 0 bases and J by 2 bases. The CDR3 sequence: CSARDGDRPYEQYF. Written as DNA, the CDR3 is TGCAGTGCTAGAGACGGGGACAGACCCTACGAGCAGTACTTC.

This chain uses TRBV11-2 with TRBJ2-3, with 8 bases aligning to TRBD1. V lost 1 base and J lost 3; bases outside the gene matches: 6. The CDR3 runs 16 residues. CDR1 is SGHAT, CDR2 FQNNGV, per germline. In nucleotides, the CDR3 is TGTGCCAGCAGCTTAGGGGACAGGTTAATGACAGATACGCAGTATTTT. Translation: CASSLGDRLMTDTQYF.

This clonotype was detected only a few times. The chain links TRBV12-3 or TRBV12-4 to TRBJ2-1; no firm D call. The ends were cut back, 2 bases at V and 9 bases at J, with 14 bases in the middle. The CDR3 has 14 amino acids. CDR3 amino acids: CASSLSDIDVEQFF. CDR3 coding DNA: TGTGCCAGCAGTTTATCCGACATTGACGTTGAGCAGTTCTTC.

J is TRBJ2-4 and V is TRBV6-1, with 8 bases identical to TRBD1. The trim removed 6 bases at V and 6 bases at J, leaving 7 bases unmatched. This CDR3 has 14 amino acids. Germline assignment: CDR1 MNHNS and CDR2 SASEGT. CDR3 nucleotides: TGTGCCAGCAGCTCCGGACAGGGATCAAACATTCAGTACTTC. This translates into CASSSGQGSNIQYF.

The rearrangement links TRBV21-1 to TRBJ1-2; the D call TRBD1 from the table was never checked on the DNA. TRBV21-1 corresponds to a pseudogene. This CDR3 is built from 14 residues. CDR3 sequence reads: CASSKGRGRYGYTF. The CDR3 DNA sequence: TGTGCCAGCAGCAAGGGTAGGGGGCGATATGGCTACACCTTC.

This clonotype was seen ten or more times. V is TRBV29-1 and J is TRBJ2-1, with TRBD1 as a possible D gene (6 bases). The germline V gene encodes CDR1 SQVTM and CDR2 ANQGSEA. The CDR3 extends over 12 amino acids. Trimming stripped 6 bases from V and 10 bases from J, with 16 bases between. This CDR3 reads CSVELDRPEQFF. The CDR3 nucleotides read TGCAGCGTAGAGTTGGACAGACCCGAGCAGTTCTTC.

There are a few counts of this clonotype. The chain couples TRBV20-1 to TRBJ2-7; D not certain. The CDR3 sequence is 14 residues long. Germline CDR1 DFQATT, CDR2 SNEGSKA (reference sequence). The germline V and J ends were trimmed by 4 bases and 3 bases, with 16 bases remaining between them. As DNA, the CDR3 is TGCAGTGCTACCGGTATTTACGACGGCTACGAGCAGTACTTC. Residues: CSATGIYDGYEQYF.

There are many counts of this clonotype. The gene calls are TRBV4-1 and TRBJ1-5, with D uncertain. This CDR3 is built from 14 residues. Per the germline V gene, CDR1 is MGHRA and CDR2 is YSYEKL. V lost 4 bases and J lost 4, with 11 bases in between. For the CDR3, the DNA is TGCGCCAGCAGCCCTGTGGGCGGGAATCAGCCCCAGCATTTT. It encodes CASSPVGGNQPQHF.

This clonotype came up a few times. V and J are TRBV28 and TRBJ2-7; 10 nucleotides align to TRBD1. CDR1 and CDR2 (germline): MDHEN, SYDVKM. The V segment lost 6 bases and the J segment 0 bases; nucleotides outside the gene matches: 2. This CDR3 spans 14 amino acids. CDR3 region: CASRGTGVSYEQYF. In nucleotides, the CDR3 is TGTGCCAGCAGGGGGACAGGGGTCTCCTACGAGCAGTACTTC.

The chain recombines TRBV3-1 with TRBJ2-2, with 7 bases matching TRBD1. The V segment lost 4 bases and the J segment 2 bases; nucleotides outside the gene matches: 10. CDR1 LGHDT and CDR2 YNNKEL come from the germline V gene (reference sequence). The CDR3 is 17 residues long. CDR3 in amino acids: CASSPEVAGGNTGELFF. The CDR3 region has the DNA TGTGCCAGCAGCCCAGAAGTAGCAGGGGGAAACACCGGGGAGCTGTTTTTT. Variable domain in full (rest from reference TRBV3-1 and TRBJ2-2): DTAVSQTPKYLVTQMGNDKSIKCEQNLGHDTMYWYKQDSKKFLKIMFSYNNKELIINETVPNRFSPKSPDKAHLNLHINSLELGDSAVYFCASSPEVAGGNTGELFFGEGSRLTVL.

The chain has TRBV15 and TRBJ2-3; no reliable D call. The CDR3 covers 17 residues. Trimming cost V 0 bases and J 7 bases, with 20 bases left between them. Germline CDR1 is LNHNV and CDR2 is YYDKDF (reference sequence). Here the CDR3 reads CATSRDEAQPIRYTQYF. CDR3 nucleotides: TGTGCCACCAGCAGAGATGAGGCACAGCCCATTCGGTATACGCAGTATTTT.

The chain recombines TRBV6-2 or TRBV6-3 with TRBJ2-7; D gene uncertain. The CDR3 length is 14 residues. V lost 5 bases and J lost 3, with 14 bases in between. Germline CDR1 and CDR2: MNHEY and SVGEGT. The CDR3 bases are TGTGCCAGCAGTCCACTCGCCCCAGGCTACGAGCAGTACTTC. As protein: CASSPLAPGYEQYF.

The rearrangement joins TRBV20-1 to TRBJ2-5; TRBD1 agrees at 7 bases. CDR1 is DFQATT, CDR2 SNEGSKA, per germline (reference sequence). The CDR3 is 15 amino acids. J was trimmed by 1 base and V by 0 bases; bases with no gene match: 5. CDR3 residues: CSAREKTGPQETQYF. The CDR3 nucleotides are TGCAGTGCTAGAGAGAAGACAGGGCCCCAAGAGACCCAGTACTTC.

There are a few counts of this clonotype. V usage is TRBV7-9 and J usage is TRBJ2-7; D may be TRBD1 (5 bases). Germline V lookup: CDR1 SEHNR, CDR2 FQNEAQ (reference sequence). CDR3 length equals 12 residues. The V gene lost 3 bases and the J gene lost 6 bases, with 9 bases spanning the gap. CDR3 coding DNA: TGTGCCAGCAGCTTGACAGTATTCGAGCAGTACTTC. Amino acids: CASSLTVFEQYF. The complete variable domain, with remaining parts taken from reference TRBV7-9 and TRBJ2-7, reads DTGVSQNPRHKITKRGQNVTFRCDPISEHNRLYWYRQTLGQGPEFLTYFQNEAQLEKSRLLSDRFSAERPKGSFSTLEIQRTEQGDSAMYLCASSLTVFEQYFGPGTRLTVT.